This note documents a single T cell receptor (beta chain) sequence. What it recognizes is unknown. The data stem from a study of a mutant IDH1 vaccine in newly diagnosed glioma. Study as a whole: Treated individuals were around 62% male and approximately 38% female, averaging about 40 years of age.

The data were produced by immunoSEQ multiplex PCR, yet TCRdb's version contains in-frame clones alone and is incomplete. The sample has about 25,000 clones, under 80% seen once. Germline CDR1 and CDR2: SGHNT and YYREEE (reference sequence). Trimming pared 10 bases from V and 0 bases from J, leaving 11 bases between. The CDR3 has 13 residues. The time point here: week 11, during vaccination. Doses comprised 300 ug of mutant IDH1 20-mer peptide each, plus topical imiquimod. Study-wide results and caveats: Detectable vaccine-induced immune responses arose in around 92% of patients.

The sequence was obtained from a man between 18 and 35 years old with glioma. Some clones in this sample may be carry-over from other donors' samples. The sample consisted of peripheral blood mononuclear cells (PBMCs), taken from a glioma patient whose treatment included an IDH1 peptide vaccine. J is TRBJ1-3 and V is TRBV5-4; no reliable D call. The CDR3: CAHSDPSGNTIYF. The CDR3 DNA reads as TGTGCCCATTCAGACCCCTCTGGAAACACCATATATTTT.